This T cell receptor beta chain was observed in a study of T cell responses to AZD1222 COVID-19 vaccine. Findings and caveats of the study: Clonal diversity may have been underestimated in mostly white British donors.

Note on this clone: Its antigen is not identified.

V lost 4 bases, J lost 2 bases, and 16 bases stayed unmatched. The germline V gene encodes CDR1 LNHDA and CDR2 SQIVND (reference sequence). This CDR3 comprises 18 residues. The analysis combined second doses at about 4 or about 12 weeks. TCRdb's table, derived via immunoSEQ multiplex PCR, lists solely in-frame clones and lacks some. The sample includes roughly 150,000 clones, 94% of them seen just once. V and J are TRBV19 and TRBJ1-1; the match to TRBD1 covers 7 bases. This receptor was taken from an adult who received the AZD1222 COVID-19 vaccine. This specimen was peripheral blood, taken 28 days after the second AZD1222 dose. CDR3 sequence: CASSSLTARQGPNTEAFF. Written as DNA, the CDR3 is TGTGCCAGTAGTAGCCTTACGGCCAGACAGGGCCCAAACACTGAAGCTTTCTTT. The full variable domain, in which reference TRBV19 and TRBJ1-1 provide the parts outside the CDR3, is DGGITQSPKYLFRKEGQNVTLSCEQNLNHDAMYWYRQDPGQGLRLIYYSQIVNDFQKGDIAEGYSVSREKKESFPLTVTSAQKNPTAFYLCASSSLTARQGPNTEAFFGQGTRLTVV.